A single sample is the source of the 14 T cell receptor beta chains below, sequenced in a study of blood T cells in healthy people across ages. The use of a sample-barcoded 5' primer and a J-beta primer mix characterized a second PCR of about 6 to 11 cycles. TCRdb independently ran MiXCR on the 5' RACE reads; one entry per CDR3 protein. Among roughly 730,000 distinct CDR3 sequences, approximately 60% were seen once, and the ten largest hold 20% to 30%. The sequencing sample was made of blood. All receptors come from a man in his forties in good health.

This clonotype was observed a handful of times. The chain is built from TRBV3-1 and TRBJ1-4; 7 bases line up with TRBD1. V gave up 4 bases and J gave up 5 bases; unmatched junction bases: 13. The CDR3 covers 17 residues. From germline, CDR1 is LGHDT and CDR2 YNNKEL (reference sequence). The CDR3 region is CASSRIPGQTFNEKLFF. Here the CDR3 DNA reads TGTGCCAGCAGCCGAATACCGGGACAGACCTTCAATGAAAAACTGTTTTTT.

The DNA of the CDR3 is TGTGCCAGCAGTCCGACTAACTTAGCCGATGAGACCCAGTACTTC. It translates to CASSPTNLADETQYF. The chain has TRBV12-3 or TRBV12-4 and TRBJ2-5, with D tentatively TRBD2 (5 bases). V gave up 5 bases and J gave up 5 bases, with 18 bases separating them. This CDR3 has 15 amino acids.

The rearrangement joins TRBV20-1 to TRBJ2-1, with TRBD1 as a possible D gene (8 bases). V dropped 5 bases and J dropped 7 bases, with 18 bases sitting between them. The CDR3 loop spans 14 amino acids. Per germline, CDR1 DFQATT and CDR2 SNEGSKA (reference sequence). The CDR3 bases are TGCAGTGCTGGCGGGAGACAGGGGCTAAATGAGCAGTTCTTC. This encodes CSAGGRQGLNEQFF.

This clonotype has just a few counts. The chain uses TRBV20-1 and TRBJ1-2; 7 nucleotides line up with TRBD1. Per germline, CDR1 DFQATT and CDR2 SNEGSKA (reference sequence). The CDR3 consists of 13 residues. Trimming removed 6 bases from V and 3 bases from J; junction bases left unmatched: 7. Here the CDR3 DNA reads TGCAGTGCGCCACGGGACAGCGACTATGGCTACACCTTC. Residues: CSAPRDSDYGYTF.

The genes are TRBV3-1 and TRBJ2-3; no firm D call. Trimming stripped 6 bases from V and 4 bases from J, with 8 bases between. CDR1 is LGHDT, CDR2 YNNKEL, per germline (reference sequence). The CDR3 extends over 12 amino acids. CDR3 sequence reads: CASRKDADTQYF. CDR3 DNA: TGTGCCAGCAGAAAGGACGCAGATACGCAGTATTTT.

The chain is built from TRBV7-9 and TRBJ2-3, with TRBD2 matching 7 bases. This CDR3 spans 19 amino acids. In germline, CDR1 is SEHNR, CDR2 FQNEAQ (reference sequence). The junction had 19 bases not matched to a gene; V was cut back by 3 bases and J by 4 bases. The CDR3 DNA sequence: TGTGCCAGCAGCTTCACCCTTACCAACTTAGCGGGTTCGCCAGATACGCAGTATTTT. Translation gives CASSFTLTNLAGSPDTQYF. The whole variable domain, filled in from reference TRBV7-9 and TRBJ2-3, reads DTGVSQNPRHKITKRGQNVTFRCDPISEHNRLYWYRQTLGQGPEFLTYFQNEAQLEKSRLLSDRFSAERPKGSFSTLEIQRTEQGDSAMYLCASSFTLTNLAGSPDTQYFGPGTRLTVL.

This CDR3 is CASMGSYYEQYF. CDR3 nucleotide sequence: TGTGCCAGCATGGGCTCTTATTACGAGCAGTACTTC. The chain links TRBV25-1 to TRBJ2-7; D is ambiguous. The germline gives CDR1 MGHDK, CDR2 SYGVNS. The CDR3 length is 12 residues. V shed 7 bases and J shed 4 bases, with 11 bases lying between them.

J is TRBJ2-1 and V is TRBV15, with 8 bases that match TRBD2. J was trimmed by 15 bases and V by 0 bases; bases with no gene match: 7. The CDR3 length is 13 residues. In germline, CDR1 is LNHNV, CDR2 YYDKDF (reference sequence). Here the CDR3 DNA reads TGTGCCACCAGCAGAGACCCAGCGGGAGATCCGTTCTTC. Amino acid sequence: CATSRDPAGDPFF. Supplemented by reference TRBV15 and TRBJ2-1, the full variable domain reads DAMVIQNPRYQVTQFGKPVTLSCSQTLNHNVMYWYQQKSSQAPKLLFHYYDKDFNNEADTPDNFQSRRPNTSFCFLDIRSPGLGDTAMYLCATSRDPAGDPFFGPGTRLTVL.

Here the CDR3 reads CASRTGGQLQDTQYF. DNA of the CDR3: TGCGCCAGCAGGACAGGGGGCCAGCTGCAAGATACGCAGTATTTT. The genes are TRBV5-1 and TRBJ2-3, with 10 bases lining up with TRBD1. The ends lost 5 bases at V and 5 bases at J; junction bases unmatched: 8. Germline CDR1 and CDR2: SGHRS and YFSETQ. This CDR3 has 15 residues.

V and J are TRBV20-1 and TRBJ2-3; D is undetermined. The CDR3 has 12 residues. Deletions cut 4 bases from V and 4 bases from J, with 9 bases between. Germline V gene sequence: CDR1 DFQATT, CDR2 SNEGSKA (reference sequence). The CDR3 DNA reads TGCAGTGCTATTCTAGTTGCAGATACGCAGTATTTT. It specifies CSAILVADTQYF.

This clonotype is a singleton in its sample. The chain employs TRBV6-5 and TRBJ1-1, with a weak D call TRBD1 (6 bases). The V end was cut by 2 bases, the J end by 11 bases, with 15 bases between. The CDR3 is 13 residues long. The germline gives CDR1 MNHEY, CDR2 SVGAGI. CDR3 coding DNA: TGTGCCAGCAGTTACGATGAAGGGGGGGAGGCTTTCTTT. This translates into CASSYDEGGEAFF.

This sequence joins TRBV3-1 and TRBJ2-1; 13 bases are shared with TRBD2. This CDR3 spans 16 amino acids. V shed 4 bases, J shed 6 bases, and the junction held 6 bases outside the gene matches. Germline CDR1 and CDR2: LGHDT and YNNKEL (reference sequence). The CDR3 is CASSRVTSGGANEQFF. CDR3 nucleotides: TGTGCCAGCAGCCGCGTCACTAGCGGGGGGGCCAATGAGCAGTTCTTC.

The genes are TRBV6-6 and TRBJ2-1; the D call may be TRBD1 or TRBD2 (5 bases each). Germline CDR1 MNHNY, CDR2 SVGAGI (reference sequence). The CDR3 has 14 amino acids. Trimming left V 4 bases short and J 9 bases short, with 16 bases between. CDR3 in DNA: TGTGCCAGCAGTTCCGGGACGGGTCTCGCTGAGCAGTTCTTC. This encodes CASSSGTGLAEQFF.

The rearrangement uses TRBV7-2 and TRBJ1-6; D perhaps matches TRBD1 (6 bases). CDR1 and CDR2 from the germline V gene are SGHTA and FQGNSA. V lost 1 base and J lost 7, with 11 bases in between. This CDR3 is 15 amino acids long. As DNA, the CDR3 is TGTGCCAGCAGCTTAGAGGGGGTAGAAAATTCACCCCTCCACTTT. The encoded protein is CASSLEGVENSPLHF.